A selection of T cell receptor beta chains follows, all from one sample in a study of T cell changes during pregnancy in multiple sclerosis. Sequenced by immunoSEQ multiplex PCR; TCRdb stores in-frame clones only, minus some. The table lists about 69,000 clones, around 90% of them singletons. Sequences were derived from peripheral blood, sampled in the third trimester of pregnancy. Receptor source: a female donor with multiple sclerosis, enrolled in a pregnancy study. Both conserved end residues are part of each CDR3. D genes are given only for firm matches. Rows may omit the clone size; those that give it use once, few, many or a size class.

CDR3nt	CDR3aa	v_gene	d_gene	j_gene	abundance
TGTGCCAGCAGCCCGGGGACTAGCGGGGGGCTAGATACGCAGTATTTT	CASSPGTSGGLDTQYF	TRBV9	TRBD2	TRBJ2-3	.
TGTGCCAGCAGCCTGGGTCGGGGGAGGACTGAAGCTTTCTTT	CASSLGRGRTEAFF	TRBV9	.	TRBJ1-1	few
TGTGCCAGCTCAGCCACAGGGAACACCGGGGAGCTGTTTTTT	CASSATGNTGELFF	TRBV18	.	TRBJ2-2	.
TGCGCCAGCACCTTAAGAGGGGGACCTAATGAAAAACTGTTTTTT	CASTLRGGPNEKLFF	TRBV5-1	.	TRBJ1-4	.
TGCGCCAGCAGCACCCTAGACGCTAGCGGGGCTAACAATGAGCAGTTCTTC	CASSTLDASGANNEQFF	TRBV5-1	TRBD2	TRBJ2-1	.
TGTGCCAGCAGCTTAGATGCAGGCAAAAACACCATATATTTT	CASSLDAGKNTIYF	TRBV7-2	.	TRBJ1-3	.
TGTGCCAGCAGCTGGGGAGGGCAGCACAATGAGCAGTTCTTC	CASSWGGQHNEQFF	TRBV5-6	TRBD2	TRBJ2-1	.
TGTGCCAGCAGCTTACCATTCAGGGGCAGGCGTGAAAAACTGTTTTTT	CASSLPFRGRREKLFF	TRBV7-8	.	TRBJ1-4	.
TGTGCCAGCGCCCGCGGGGGGGGCTCCTATGGCTACACCTTC	CASARGGGSYGYTF	TRBV6-5	.	TRBJ1-2	.
TGTGCCAGCAGTCAGGACAGATATGGCTACACCTTC	CASSQDRYGYTF	TRBV6-6	.	TRBJ1-2	.
TGCGCCAGCAGCCAAGATTTAGCGGCGGTGTCCAGCTACACCTTC	CASSQDLAAVSSYTF	TRBV4-3	.	TRBJ1-2	once
TGTGCCAGCAGCCGCAGGGCCTACGAGCAGTACTTC	CASSRRAYEQYF	TRBV28	.	TRBJ2-7	.
TGTGCCAGCAGTGTAACAGGGGGGAACTATGGCTACACCTTC	CASSVTGGNYGYTF	TRBV2	TRBD1	TRBJ1-2	few
TGTGCCAGCAGGGACAGAGAAACTGAAGCTTTCTTT	CASRDRETEAFF	TRBV6-1	.	TRBJ1-1	.
TGTGCCAGCAGTGATAGACAGAACTTCTACAATGAGCAGTTCTTC	CASSDRQNFYNEQFF	TRBV7-2	.	TRBJ2-1	.
TGTGCCATCAAGACAGGGATGGAGGATACGCAGTATTTT	CAIKTGMEDTQYF	TRBV10-3	TRBD1	TRBJ2-3	.
TGTGCCAGCAGCTTGGGGGGGTTCTGGAACACTGAAGCTTTCTTT	CASSLGGFWNTEAFF	TRBV13	.	TRBJ1-1	.
TGTGCCAGCAGCTTAGCCCGACAGCTCCACCATACGCAGTATTTT	CASSLARQLHHTQYF	TRBV11-2	.	TRBJ2-3	.
TGCGCCAGCCGACTGGGGACTAGCGGGGGCTACAATGAGCAGTTCTTC	CASRLGTSGGYNEQFF	TRBV10-2	TRBD2	TRBJ2-1	.
TGTGCCAGCAACCACCCGGGGGGGGCACCCCTCCACTTT	CASNHPGGAPLHF	TRBV6-1	.	TRBJ1-6	once
TGTGCCAGCAGTGCAACGGGGGAACGAAATGAGCAGTTCTTC	CASSATGERNEQFF	TRBV6-4	.	TRBJ2-1	medium-sized
TGTGCCAGCTCACCCGCGGGACAGGGACAGACCCAGTACTTC	CASSPAGQGQTQYF	TRBV18	TRBD1	TRBJ2-5	.
TGTGCCAGCAGCGCGTCAGGGGAGACCCAGTACTTC	CASSASGETQYF	TRBV2	.	TRBJ2-5	.
TGTGCCAGCAGTGACTCGGGACAGGGGCATGAAAAACTGTTTTTT	CASSDSGQGHEKLFF	TRBV25-1	TRBD1	TRBJ1-4	once
TGTGCCAGCAGTTTATGGACAGGGGGCGAAGACGAGCAGTACTTC	CASSLWTGGEDEQYF	TRBV28	TRBD1	TRBJ2-7	.
TGTGCCAGCAGCCTGACTAGCGGGGGGTTCGAGCAGTACTTC	CASSLTSGGFEQYF	TRBV6-6	TRBD2	TRBJ2-7	.
TGTGCCAGCACCTTGGGGCCAGACAACCCCGGAAACACCATATATTTT	CASTLGPDNPGNTIYF	TRBV7-2	.	TRBJ1-3	.
TGCGCCAGCAGCCCGGGGGGGTCCCAGGTCTACGAGCAGTACTTC	CASSPGGSQVYEQYF	TRBV5-1	TRBD2	TRBJ2-7	.
TGTGCCAGCAGCCCACGGGGGGGCTCCTACAATGAGCAGTTCTTC	CASSPRGGSYNEQFF	TRBV6-4	TRBD2	TRBJ2-1	once
TGCGCCAGCAGCCCAGGGTTTACCTATGGCTACACCTTC	CASSPGFTYGYTF	TRBV5-1	.	TRBJ1-2	.
TGCGCCAGCAGCTTGGGACAGATCCCCGGGGAGCTGTTTTTT	CASSLGQIPGELFF	TRBV5-1	.	TRBJ2-2	.
TGTGCCAGCAGCCCCCTGACAGGGATGAACACTGAAGCTTTCTTT	CASSPLTGMNTEAFF	TRBV7-2	TRBD1	TRBJ1-1	.
TGTGCCACCAGCCCGCAAAAAGGGGTCGTATCCTACGAGCAGTACTTC	CATSPQKGVVSYEQYF	TRBV15	.	TRBJ2-7	.
TGTGCCAGCAGCTTGGGCACATCGACCTCTGCTACTGGAAACACCATATATTTT	CASSLGTSTSATGNTIYF	TRBV7-9	.	TRBJ1-3	.
TGCGCCAGCTTGCGGGGTCCCCAAGAGACCCAGTACTTC	CASLRGPQETQYF	TRBV5-1	.	TRBJ2-5	.
TGTGCCAGCAGCGTAGGGGGGGGCGCGGTGAACACTGAAGCTTTCTTT	CASSVGGGAVNTEAFF	TRBV9	.	TRBJ1-1	.
TGTGCCATCAGTGCAGGAGACAGGGGCAAAAATTCACCCCTCCACTTT	CAISAGDRGKNSPLHF	TRBV10-3	TRBD1	TRBJ1-6	once
TGTGCCAGCAGCTTTGGCCCTTCAGACACAGATACGCAGTATTTT	CASSFGPSDTDTQYF	TRBV5-4	.	TRBJ2-3	.
TGCGCCAGCAGCTTGTCGCAGGGGGAAGCTTTCTTT	CASSLSQGEAFF	TRBV5-1	.	TRBJ1-1	.
TGTGCCAGTCATCTCACAAGAGGTTCACCCCTCCACTTT	CASHLTRGSPLHF	TRBV7-2	.	TRBJ1-6	.
TGTGCCAGCAGCTCGAACAGGAATGAAGCTTTCTTT	CASSSNRNEAFF	TRBV5-6	.	TRBJ1-1	.
TGTGCCAGCTCTCTTATTGGACAGGGAACTAACTATGGCTACACCTTC	CASSLIGQGTNYGYTF	TRBV18	TRBD1	TRBJ1-2	.
TGCGCCAGCAGCTTGGGGGGCGGGGGCGCGGACTATGGCTACACCTTC	CASSLGGGGADYGYTF	TRBV5-1	.	TRBJ1-2	.
TGCGCCAGCAGCCGGGACAGCTATAACTATGGCTACACCTTC	CASSRDSYNYGYTF	TRBV5-1	TRBD1	TRBJ1-2	.
TGTGCCAGCAGTTTCCCGGGACAGGCAGATACGCAGTATTTT	CASSFPGQADTQYF	TRBV28	TRBD1	TRBJ2-3	.
TGTGCCAGCACACGGGACAGACGTTATGGCTACACCTTC	CASTRDRRYGYTF	TRBV7-8	TRBD1	TRBJ1-2	.
TGTGCTGAAGGGCGGGACCCGAACACTGAAGCTTTCTTT	CAEGRDPNTEAFF	TRBV7-2	.	TRBJ1-1	.
TGTGCCAGTAGTAGAATGCCAGCGAACGATGAGCAGTTCTTC	CASSRMPANDEQFF	TRBV19	.	TRBJ2-1	.
TGTGCCAGCAGCGGCTCGGGACAGAACTATGGAGGCTACACCTTC	CASSGSGQNYGGYTF	TRBV9	TRBD1	TRBJ1-2	once
TGCGCCAGCAGCTTGGGAGGGCAGGATCAGCCCCAGCATTTT	CASSLGGQDQPQHF	TRBV5-1	.	TRBJ1-5	.
TGTGCCTGCGACAGGGGACACGGGGAGCTGTTTTTT	CACDRGHGELFF	TRBV30	TRBD1	TRBJ2-2	.
TGTGCCAGCAGTCAAGCTGGGGCGCGAACGGCTTTCTTT	CASSQAGARTAFF	TRBV6-5	.	TRBJ1-1	.
TGTGCCAGCAGCAACGGACTAGTCCGGACCTACGAGCAGTACTTC	CASSNGLVRTYEQYF	TRBV5-6	TRBD2	TRBJ2-7	.
TGTGCCACCACCGGGGTGAACGGTCTTGGTGGCTACACCTTC	CATTGVNGLGGYTF	TRBV27	.	TRBJ1-2	.